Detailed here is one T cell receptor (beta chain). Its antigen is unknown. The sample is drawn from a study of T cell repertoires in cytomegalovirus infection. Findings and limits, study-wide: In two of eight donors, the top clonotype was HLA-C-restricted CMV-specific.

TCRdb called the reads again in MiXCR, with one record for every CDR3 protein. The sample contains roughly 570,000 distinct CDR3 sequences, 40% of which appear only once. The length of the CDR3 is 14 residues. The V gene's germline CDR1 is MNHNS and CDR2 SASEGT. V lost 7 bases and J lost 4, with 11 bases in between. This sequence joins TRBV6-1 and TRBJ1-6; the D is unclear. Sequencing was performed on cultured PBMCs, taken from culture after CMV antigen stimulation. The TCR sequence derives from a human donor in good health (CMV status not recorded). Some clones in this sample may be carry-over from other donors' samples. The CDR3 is CASTRRGYNSPLHF. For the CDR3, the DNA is TGTGCCAGCACCCGACGGGGTTATAATTCACCCCTCCACTTT.